These T cell receptor beta chains were read from a single sample in a study of blood T cell repertoires in COVID-19. Sequencing used immunoSEQ multiplex PCR; TCRdb keeps in-frame clones, though not all of them. The table has 300,000 to 350,000 clones, approximately 89% seen once. The sample was peripheral blood. The receptors come from a woman aged 60-75 years with COVID-19, enrolled during active disease. Both conserved end residues are part of each CDR3. A D gene is named only where the DNA matches it firmly. Expanded clones are given a class, and other clones once, few, many or no size at all.

abundance | j_gene | v_gene | d_gene | CDR3aa | CDR3nt
. | TRBJ1-6 | TRBV5-1 | . | CASSLGRGESPLHF | TGCGCCAGCAGCTTGGGGAGGGGTGAGTCACCCCTCCACTTT
. | TRBJ2-5 | TRBV3-1/TRBV3-2 | . | CASSPRGAKETQYF | TGTGCCAGCAGCCCCCGGGGGGCAAAAGAGACCCAGTACTTC
. | TRBJ1-1 | TRBV7-9 | TRBD1 | CASSLGDRGGLNTEAFF | TGTGCCAGCAGCTTGGGCGACAGGGGTGGATTGAACACTGAAGCTTTCTTT
once | TRBJ2-7 | TRBV3-1/TRBV3-2 | . | CASGRGGEQYF | TGTGCCAGCGGGCGGGGAGGTGAGCAGTACTTC
. | TRBJ2-5 | TRBV2 | . | CASSDYVIAPQETQYF | TGTGCCAGCAGTGATTATGTGATCGCGCCGCAAGAGACCCAGTACTTC
. | TRBJ1-1 | TRBV28 | . | CASLFSRSARLNTEAFF | TGTGCCAGCCTTTTTTCCCGGAGCGCCAGACTGAACACTGAAGCTTTCTTT
. | TRBJ1-1 | TRBV19 | TRBD1 | CASQGARPEAFF | TGTGCCAGCCAGGGGGCTCGGCCTGAAGCTTTCTTT
. | TRBJ1-2 | TRBV3-1/TRBV3-2 | . | CASSQDSPYGYTF | TGTGCCAGCAGCCAAGACTCTCCCTATGGCTACACCTTC
. | TRBJ2-5 | TRBV15 | . | CATSLSVGAKKTQYF | TGTGCCACCAGCTTGTCGGTGGGGGCCAAAAAGACCCAGTACTTC
. | TRBJ2-7 | TRBV18 | . | CASSPPNREGYEQYF | TGTGCCAGCTCACCACCGAACAGGGAGGGCTACGAGCAGTACTTC
. | TRBJ1-3 | TRBV25-1 | . | CASSAAGPLEATIYF | TGTGCCAGCAGTGCCGCCGGGCCCCTGGAGGCGACCATATATTTT
. | TRBJ1-1 | TRBV5-1 | . | CASRRTENTEAFF | TGCGCCAGCAGGCGGACAGAGAACACTGAAGCTTTCTTT
. | TRBJ1-2 | TRBV5-1 | . | CASTSWVFGVQYSGYTF | TGCGCCAGCACCTCCTGGGTTTTCGGGGTTCAGTACAGCGGCTACACCTTC
. | TRBJ1-3 | TRBV3-1/TRBV3-2 | . | CASSQDWGGTGNTIYF | TGTGCCAGCAGCCAAGATTGGGGCGGGACTGGAAACACCATATATTTT
. | TRBJ1-1 | TRBV14 | . | CASSQDLVYIGAFF | TGTGCCAGCAGCCAAGATCTTGTTTACATCGGGGCTTTCTTT
. | TRBJ2-3 | TRBV7-9 | TRBD2 | CASSSWTSPADTQYF | TGTGCCAGCAGCTCCTGGACTAGCCCGGCAGATACGCAGTATTTT
once | TRBJ2-3 | TRBV11-3 | TRBD2 | CASSRTSGATDTQYF | TGTGCCAGCAGCCGGACTAGCGGGGCCACAGATACGCAGTATTTT
. | TRBJ1-2 | TRBV14 | . | CASSQIRGRGYTF | TGTGCCAGCAGCCAAATCAGGGGTCGCGGCTACACCTTC
. | TRBJ1-2 | TRBV6-4 | TRBD1 | CASSRTGEKIYGYTF | TGTGCCAGCAGCAGGACAGGAGAAAAAATCTATGGCTACACCTTC
. | TRBJ2-6 | TRBV5-1 | . | CASSLRGASGANVLTF | TGCGCCAGCAGCTTGCGGGGGGCCTCTGGGGCCAACGTCCTGACTTTC
. | TRBJ1-1 | TRBV7-9 | . | CASSRGNTEAFF | TGTGCCAGCAGCCGGGGAAACACTGAAGCTTTCTTT
. | TRBJ1-2 | TRBV12-3/TRBV12-4 | TRBD1 | CASSHGQAYGYTF | TGTGCCAGCAGCCACGGACAGGCCTATGGCTACACCTTC
. | TRBJ2-5 | TRBV5-6 | TRBD2 | CASSFSGGRQETQYF | TGTGCCAGCAGCTTTAGCGGGGGCCGCCAAGAGACCCAGTACTTC
. | TRBJ2-3 | TRBV7-3 | . | CASSLLGVVGTDTQYF | TGTGCCAGCAGCTTGCTCGGGGTTGTTGGCACAGATACGCAGTATTTT
. | TRBJ1-2 | TRBV19 | . | CASSVLRDTNYGYTF | TGTGCCAGTAGCGTACTTCGGGACACAAACTATGGCTACACCTTC
. | TRBJ1-5 | TRBV5-1 | TRBD1 | CASSFATGAQPQHF | TGCGCCAGCAGCTTCGCGACAGGGGCTCAGCCCCAGCATTTT
. | TRBJ1-1 | TRBV5-1 | TRBD1 | CASSLDTTGSNTEAFF | TGCGCCAGCAGCTTGGACACGACAGGGTCGAACACTGAAGCTTTCTTT
. | TRBJ2-2 | TRBV5-4 | TRBD1 | CASSPGGTGLSTGELFF | TGTGCCAGCAGTCCCGGGGGGACAGGGTTGAGCACCGGGGAGCTGTTTTTT
. | TRBJ1-1 | TRBV27 | . | CASSRGSWATEAFF | TGTGCCAGCAGTCGTGGGTCGTGGGCGACTGAAGCTTTCTTT
. | TRBJ2-1 | TRBV11-2 | TRBD2 | CASSLGTSGGLYNEQFF | TGTGCCAGCAGCTTAGGGACTAGCGGGGGGCTGTACAATGAGCAGTTCTTC
. | TRBJ1-2 | TRBV28 | . | CASSLGGVYGYTF | TGTGCCAGCAGTTTAGGAGGAGTCTATGGCTACACCTTC
. | TRBJ2-2 | TRBV5-1 | TRBD1 | CASSFETGGGTGELFF | TGCGCCAGCAGCTTTGAGACAGGGGGCGGCACCGGGGAGCTGTTTTTT
. | TRBJ1-1 | TRBV5-1 | . | CASSLYAGLNTEAFF | TGCGCCAGCAGCTTGTACGCGGGGCTGAACACTGAAGCTTTCTTT
. | TRBJ1-4 | TRBV19 | . | CASSIQGATNEKLFF | TGTGCCAGTAGTATTCAGGGTGCAACTAATGAAAAACTGTTTTTT
. | TRBJ1-6 | TRBV5-1 | TRBD1 | CASSLVGDRAGSPLHF | TGCGCCAGCAGCTTGGTTGGGGACAGGGCCGGTTCACCCCTCCACTTT
. | TRBJ2-5 | TRBV5-1 | TRBD1 | CASSHATGQVGETQYF | TGCGCCAGCAGCCATGCAACGGGACAGGTTGGAGAGACCCAGTACTTC
. | TRBJ1-4 | TRBV18 | . | CASSPQGTNEKLFF | TGTGCCAGCTCACCGCAGGGTACTAATGAAAAACTGTTTTTT
. | TRBJ1-5 | TRBV21-1 | . | CASSSGGNSNQPQHF | TGTGCCAGCAGCAGTGGGGGCAATAGCAATCAGCCCCAGCATTTT
once | TRBJ1-1 | TRBV18 | TRBD1 | CASSLQGAEAFF | TGTGCCAGCTCTCTACAGGGGGCTGAAGCTTTCTTT
. | TRBJ1-5 | TRBV28 | TRBD1 | CASSAGTGQNQPQHF | TGTGCCAGCAGTGCCGGGACAGGGCAAAATCAGCCCCAGCATTTT
once | TRBJ2-5 | TRBV28 | TRBD1 | CASTIAGRDRVDF | TGTGCCAGCACCATCGCGGGCCGGGACAGGGTAGACTTC
. | TRBJ1-5 | TRBV28 | . | CASCPLAGVGNQPQHF | TGTGCCAGCTGCCCCTTAGCGGGTGTTGGCAATCAGCCCCAGCATTTT